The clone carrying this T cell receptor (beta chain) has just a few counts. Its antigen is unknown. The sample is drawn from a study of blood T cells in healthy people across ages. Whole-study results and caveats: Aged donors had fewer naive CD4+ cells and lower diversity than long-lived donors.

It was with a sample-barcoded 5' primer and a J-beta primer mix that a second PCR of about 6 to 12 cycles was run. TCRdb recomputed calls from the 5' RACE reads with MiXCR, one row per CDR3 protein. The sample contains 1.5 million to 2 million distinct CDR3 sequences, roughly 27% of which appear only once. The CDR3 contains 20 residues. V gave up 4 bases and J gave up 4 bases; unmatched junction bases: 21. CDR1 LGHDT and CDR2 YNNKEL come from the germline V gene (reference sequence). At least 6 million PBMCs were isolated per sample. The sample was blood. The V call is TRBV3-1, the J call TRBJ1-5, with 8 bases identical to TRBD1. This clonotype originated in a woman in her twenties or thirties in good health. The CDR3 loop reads CASSRARDRLKSVLNQPQHF. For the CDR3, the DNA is TGTGCCAGCAGCCGAGCCCGGGACAGGTTAAAAAGCGTGCTGAATCAGCCCCAGCATTTT. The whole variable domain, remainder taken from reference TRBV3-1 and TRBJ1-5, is DTAVSQTPKYLVTQMGNDKSIKCEQNLGHDTMYWYKQDSKKFLKIMFSYNNKELIINETVPNRFSPKSPDKAHLNLHINSLELGDSAVYFCASSRARDRLKSVLNQPQHFGDGTRLSIL.